This T cell receptor (beta chain) was identified in a study of cytomegalovirus exposure and HLA in healthy donors. Study-wide points: Most CMV-associated TCR beta chains were later found to appear HLA-restricted. Sequencing artifact likely explains a cluster of highly shared sequence variants.

The PCR used 60 Vbeta and 13 Jbeta primers. Clones were sequenced by immunoSEQ multiplex PCR, and TCRdb holds only the in-frame ones, with some missing. This table has roughly 150,000 clones, 75% to 90% appearing once. The germline V and J ends were trimmed by 5 bases and 2 bases, with 9 bases remaining between them. The CDR3 has 13 amino acids. Germline V CDR1 and CDR2: KGHSH, LQKENI. Remarks on this clone: Its target is unknown.

Sequencing was performed on PBMCs. The sequence was obtained from a girl aged 2-15 years in good health and CMV-seropositive. The J gene is TRBJ1-1, the V gene TRBV18; possible D gene TRBD1, 5 bases. DNA of the CDR3: TGTGCCAGCTCAAGACAGCAAAACACTGAAGCTTTCTTT. Its translation is CASSRQQNTEAFF.